Only a few counts were recorded for the clone carrying this T cell receptor beta chain. Its antigen remains unknown. The data stem from a study of T and B cells in COVID-19 patients. The overall study: Blood was sampled from COVID-19 patients who were either actively infected or recovered. Median age was approximately 33 years in the recovered cohort and approximately 68 years in the active-infection cohort. The recovered patients had mostly mild to moderate COVID-19 with outpatient management.

Each TRB amplification used about 250-550 ng of genomic DNA from blood. Multiplex PCR with BIOMED2 TRB-A/B primer pools amplified TRB rearrangements. Each CDR3 protein is one row after TCRdb ran MiXCR on the multiplex PCR reads. The data show some 8,400 distinct CDR3 sequences, 20% to 30% seen once. Study outcomes and limitations: Clonality of TRB repertoires was high in active COVID-19; recovery brought above-healthy diversity and richness.

The sequenced sample consisted of blood. This sequence was found in a human donor with active COVID-19.

The CDR3 DNA reads as TGTGCCAGCAGCCAAGGGCCCTTACTAGCGCCTTCCTACAATGAGCAGTTCTTC. It codes for CASSQGPLLAPSYNEQFF. The chain recombines TRBV4-2 with TRBJ2-1, with TRBD2 matching 7 bases. Trimming removed 1 base from V and 1 base from J; junction bases left unmatched: 10. The germline V gene encodes CDR1 LGHNA and CDR2 YNFKEQ. The CDR3 covers 18 residues.